A single sample gave rise to the 4 T cell receptor beta chains below, sequenced in a study of T-cell memory formation after mild COVID-19. TCRdb ran MiXCR on the 5' RACE reads and lists one entry per CDR3 protein. The sample yields some 300,000 distinct CDR3 sequences, under 25% seen once. What was sequenced was PBMCs or a T cell subset sorted from them (not recorded which). These receptors were collected from a man aged 18 to 35 who had mild COVID-19 (a few samples of this study predate the infection). Cell type and time point are not known.

A single count supports this clonotype. This chain connects TRBV30 to TRBJ2-7; D is possibly TRBD1 or TRBD2 (5 bases each). The V end lost 8 bases, the J end lost 5 bases, and 19 bases lay between the germline ends. CDR3 length: 13 residues. The germline CDR1 and CDR2 sequences are GTSNPN and SVGIG (reference sequence). The CDR3 region is CAGGRVPFHEQYF. As DNA, the CDR3 is TGTGCCGGGGGACGGGTCCCCTTCCACGAGCAGTACTTC.

The chain combines TRBV12-3 or TRBV12-4 with TRBJ1-2; D remains ambiguous. The CDR3 runs to 13 residues. V was trimmed by 4 bases and J by 1 base, leaving 7 bases between them. CDR3 coding DNA: TGTGCCAGCAGTTACCCGGTTAACTATGGCTACACCTTC. Its translation is CASSYPVNYGYTF.

The chain links TRBV27 to TRBJ1-5; no clear D gene. This CDR3 is built from 11 residues. Germline CDR1 and CDR2: MNHEY and SMNVEV (reference sequence). Trimming stripped 8 bases from V and 6 bases from J, with 8 bases between. The CDR3 is CASFFGQPQHF. In DNA form, the CDR3 reads TGTGCCAGCTTTTTCGGTCAGCCCCAGCATTTT.

This clonotype was counted only a few times. At one end the junction does not follow the germline gene, possibly because of a read error. The chain couples TRBV3-1 to TRBJ2-7; D is uncertain. CDR1 is LGHDT and CDR2 is YNNKEL in the germline V gene (reference sequence). The CDR3 is made up of 11 amino acids. The CDR3 bases are TGTGCCAGTAGCCAAGTACACGAGCAGTACTTC. Amino acids: CASSQVHEQYF.